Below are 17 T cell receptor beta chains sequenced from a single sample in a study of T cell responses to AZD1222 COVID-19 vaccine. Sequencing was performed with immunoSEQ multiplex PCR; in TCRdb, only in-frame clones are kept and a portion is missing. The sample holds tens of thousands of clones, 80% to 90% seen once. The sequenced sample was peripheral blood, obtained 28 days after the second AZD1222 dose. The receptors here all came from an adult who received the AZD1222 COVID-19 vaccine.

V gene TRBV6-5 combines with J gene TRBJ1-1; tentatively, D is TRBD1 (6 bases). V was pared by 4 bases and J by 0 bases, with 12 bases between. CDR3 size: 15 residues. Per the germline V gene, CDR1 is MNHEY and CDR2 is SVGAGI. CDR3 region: CASSFGGSVNTEAFF. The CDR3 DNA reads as TGTGCCAGCAGTTTTGGGGGCTCGGTGAACACTGAAGCTTTCTTT.

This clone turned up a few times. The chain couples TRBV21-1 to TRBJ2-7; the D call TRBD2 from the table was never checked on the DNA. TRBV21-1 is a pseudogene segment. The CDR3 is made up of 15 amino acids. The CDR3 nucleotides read TGTGCCAGCAGCAAAGGGGACGGGAGCTCCTACGAGCAGTACTTC. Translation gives CASSKGDGSSYEQYF.

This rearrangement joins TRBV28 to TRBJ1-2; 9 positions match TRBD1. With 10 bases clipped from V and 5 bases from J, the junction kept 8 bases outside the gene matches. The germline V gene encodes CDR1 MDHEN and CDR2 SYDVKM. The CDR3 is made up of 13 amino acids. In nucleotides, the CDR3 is TGTGCCATCGAGGGGACAGGGCGATATGGCTACACCTTC. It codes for CAIEGTGRYGYTF.

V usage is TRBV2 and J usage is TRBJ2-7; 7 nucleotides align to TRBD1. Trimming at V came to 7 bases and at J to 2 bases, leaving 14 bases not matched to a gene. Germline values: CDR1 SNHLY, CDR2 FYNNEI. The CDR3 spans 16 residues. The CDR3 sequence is CASTIPGQGTAYEQYF. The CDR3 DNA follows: TGTGCCAGCACCATCCCGGGGCAAGGGACAGCCTACGAGCAGTACTTC.

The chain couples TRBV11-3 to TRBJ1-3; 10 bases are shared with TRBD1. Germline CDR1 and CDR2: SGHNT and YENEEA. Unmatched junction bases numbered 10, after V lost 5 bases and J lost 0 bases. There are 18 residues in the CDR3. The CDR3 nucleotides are TGTGCCAGCAGCCCCGGGACAGGGGCTAGTCCCTCTGGAAACACCATATATTTT. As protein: CASSPGTGASPSGNTIYF.

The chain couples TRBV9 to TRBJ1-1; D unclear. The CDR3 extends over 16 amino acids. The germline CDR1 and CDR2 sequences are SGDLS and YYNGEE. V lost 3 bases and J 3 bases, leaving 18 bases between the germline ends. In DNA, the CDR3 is TGTGCCAGCAGCGCTGCGTTCGCCGGAGAGGACACTGAAGCTTTCTTT. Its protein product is CASSAAFAGEDTEAFF.

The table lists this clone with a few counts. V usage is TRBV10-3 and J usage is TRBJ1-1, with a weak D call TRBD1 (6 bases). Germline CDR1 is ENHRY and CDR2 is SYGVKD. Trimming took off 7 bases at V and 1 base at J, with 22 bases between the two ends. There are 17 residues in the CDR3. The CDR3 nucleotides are TGTGCCATCACCCTCGGGGCCACAGGGTTTCGGAACACTGAAGCTTTCTTT. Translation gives CAITLGATGFRNTEAFF.

CDR3 region: CASSMGWRGRVANSPLHF. CDR3 DNA: TGTGCCAGTAGTATGGGATGGCGAGGGAGAGTCGCCAATTCACCCCTCCACTTT. The chain employs TRBV19 and TRBJ1-6; D call uncertain. Trimming cost V 3 bases and J 7 bases, with 22 bases left between them. The CDR3 is 18 residues long. Per germline, CDR1 LNHDA and CDR2 SQIVND (reference sequence).

CDR3 DNA: TGTGCCAGCAGTTCGGGACAATTAGTTTCACCCCTCCACTTT. This gives the protein CASSSGQLVSPLHF. The rearrangement uses TRBV27 and TRBJ1-6, with TRBD1 as a possible D gene (6 bases). CDR1 and CDR2 (germline): MNHEY, SMNVEV (reference sequence). The CDR3 is 14 residues long. Trimming took off 4 bases at V and 9 bases at J, with 13 bases between the two ends.

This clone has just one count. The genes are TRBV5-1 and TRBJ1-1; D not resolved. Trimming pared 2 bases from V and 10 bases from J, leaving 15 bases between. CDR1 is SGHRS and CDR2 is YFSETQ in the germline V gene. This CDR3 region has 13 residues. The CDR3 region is CASSLGQVGSAFF. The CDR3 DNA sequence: TGCGCCAGCAGCTTAGGGCAGGTGGGGTCAGCTTTCTTT.

CDR3 coding DNA: TGCGCCAGCAGCCAAGAACGGGGAGGAGATACGCAGTATTTT. This translates into CASSQERGGDTQYF. The chain links TRBV4-1 to TRBJ2-3, with a tentative D call TRBD2 (6 bases). Germline assignment: CDR1 MGHRA and CDR2 YSYEKL. CDR3 length equals 14 residues. The V gene lost 0 bases and the J gene lost 5 bases, with 9 bases spanning the gap.

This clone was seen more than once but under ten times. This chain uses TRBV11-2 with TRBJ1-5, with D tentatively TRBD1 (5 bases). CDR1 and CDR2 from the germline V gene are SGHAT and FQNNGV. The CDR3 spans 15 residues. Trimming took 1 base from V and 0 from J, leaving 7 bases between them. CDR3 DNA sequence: TGTGCCAGCAGCTTAGGACAGCATAGCAATCAGCCCCAGCATTTT. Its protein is CASSLGQHSNQPQHF.

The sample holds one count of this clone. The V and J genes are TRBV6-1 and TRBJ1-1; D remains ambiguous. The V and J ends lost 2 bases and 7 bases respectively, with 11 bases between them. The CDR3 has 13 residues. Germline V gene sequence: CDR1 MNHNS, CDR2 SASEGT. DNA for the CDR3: TGTGCCAGCAGTGAATCACCAGGATTTGAAGCTTTCTTT. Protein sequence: CASSESPGFEAFF.

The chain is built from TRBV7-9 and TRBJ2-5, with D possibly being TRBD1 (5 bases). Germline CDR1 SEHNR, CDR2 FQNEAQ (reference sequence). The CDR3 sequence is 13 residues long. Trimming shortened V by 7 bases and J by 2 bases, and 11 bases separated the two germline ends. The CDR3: CASTRQRQETQYF. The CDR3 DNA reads TGTGCCAGCACTCGACAGAGACAAGAGACCCAGTACTTC.

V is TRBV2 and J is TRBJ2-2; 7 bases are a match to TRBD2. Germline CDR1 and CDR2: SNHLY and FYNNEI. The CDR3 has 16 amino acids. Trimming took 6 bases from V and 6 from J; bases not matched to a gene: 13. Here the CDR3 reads CASRGEGIFSAGELFF. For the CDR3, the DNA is TGTGCCAGCAGAGGGGAGGGGATTTTTTCCGCCGGGGAGCTGTTTTTT.

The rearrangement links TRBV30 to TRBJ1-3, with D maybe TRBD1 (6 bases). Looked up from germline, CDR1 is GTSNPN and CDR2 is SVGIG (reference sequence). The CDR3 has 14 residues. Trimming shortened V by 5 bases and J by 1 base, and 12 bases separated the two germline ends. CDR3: CAWATGRSGNTIYF. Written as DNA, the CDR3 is TGTGCCTGGGCGACAGGCAGATCTGGAAACACCATATATTTT.

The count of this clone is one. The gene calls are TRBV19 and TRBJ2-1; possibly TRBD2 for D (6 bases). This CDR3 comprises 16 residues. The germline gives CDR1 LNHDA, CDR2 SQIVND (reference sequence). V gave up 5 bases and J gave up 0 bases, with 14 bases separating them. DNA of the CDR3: TGTGCCAGTAGTTCCCGAGGCGGGGTCTCCTACAATGAGCAGTTCTTC. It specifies CASSSRGGVSYNEQFF.